These 25 T cell receptor beta chains originate from one sample sequenced in a study of OX40 agonist ivuxolimab in advanced cancers. Some clones are missing from TCRdb's copy, which holds only in-frame ones; the method was immunoSEQ multiplex PCR. The table records 45,000 to 60,000 clones, around 85% of them present only once. This specimen was CD4+ or CD8+ T cells sorted from blood, taken in a trial of the OX40 agonist ivuxolimab. Receptors originate from an adult with an advanced solid tumor such as melanoma, head and neck, liver or kidney cancer.

This clone was seen once. The V gene is TRBV7-2, the J gene TRBJ1-2, with D perhaps matching TRBD1 (6 bases). CDR1 is SGHTA and CDR2 is FQGNSA in the germline V gene. The CDR3 sequence is 13 residues long. V was shortened by 3 bases and J by 6 bases, with 11 bases between the two germline ends. CDR3 sequence (DNA): TGTGCCAGCAGCTTGGTGGGGGGCCATGGCTACACCTTC. Translated: CASSLVGGHGYTF. Full variable domain (missing parts from reference TRBV7-2 and TRBJ1-2): GAGVSQSPSNKVTEKGKDVELRCDPISGHTALYWYRQSLGQGLEFLIYFQGNSAPDKSGLPSDRFSAERTGGSVSTLTIQRTQQEDSAVYLCASSLVGGHGYTFGSGTRLTVV.

The chain recombines TRBV10-2 with TRBJ1-1, with 8 positions matching TRBD1. Trimming cost V 3 bases and J 0 bases; bases outside gene matches: 9. This CDR3 spans 17 amino acids. CDR1 is WSHSY, CDR2 SAAADI, per germline. The CDR3, as DNA: TGCGCCAGCAGTGACCCGTGGACAGGGTCCATGAACACTGAAGCTTTCTTT. Its protein product is CASSDPWTGSMNTEAFF.

The V gene is TRBV19, the J gene TRBJ1-3; D is unresolved. Trimming stripped 7 bases from V and 4 bases from J, with 17 bases between. The germline gives CDR1 LNHDA, CDR2 SQIVND (reference sequence). The CDR3 spans 15 residues. The CDR3 region is CASTLLTPTGNTIYF. The CDR3 DNA reads TGTGCCAGTACCCTCTTGACCCCAACGGGAAACACCATATATTTT.

The chain has TRBV19 and TRBJ2-1; 9 nucleotides align to TRBD1. The CDR3 loop spans 15 amino acids. CDR1 is LNHDA and CDR2 is SQIVND in the germline V gene (reference sequence). Losses at the gene ends were 7 bases for V and 5 bases for J; bases not matched to a gene: 9. The CDR3: CASKEVGTGNNEQFF. Here the CDR3 DNA reads TGTGCCAGTAAGGAAGTGGGGACAGGGAACAATGAGCAGTTCTTC. Based on the CDR3 plus reference TRBV19 and TRBJ2-1, the full variable domain is DGGITQSPKYLFRKEGQNVTLSCEQNLNHDAMYWYRQDPGQGLRLIYYSQIVNDFQKGDIAEGYSVSREKKESFPLTVTSAQKNPTAFYLCASKEVGTGNNEQFFGPGTRLTVL.

As for this clone: One end of the junction varies from germline; a read error may be responsible. The chain joins TRBV5-3 to TRBJ1-2; 8 nucleotides line up with TRBD1. TRBV5-3 is an ORF; its function is uncertain. This CDR3 has 13 amino acids. For the CDR3, the DNA is TGTGCCAGCAGCTTGACAGGGGCCCTAGTCTACACCTTC. This translates into CASSLTGALVYTF.

The chain carries TRBV28 and TRBJ2-3; 8 nucleotides agree with TRBD2. CDR3 length: 16 amino acids. The J segment lost 3 bases and the V segment lost 2 bases, leaving 7 bases of the junction unmatched. The germline gives CDR1 MDHEN, CDR2 SYDVKM. CDR3 residues: CASSLSPGLETDTQYF. The CDR3 DNA follows: TGTGCCAGCAGTTTAAGCCCGGGACTAGAGACAGATACGCAGTATTTT.

The genes are TRBV9 and TRBJ1-2; the match to TRBD1 covers 8 bases. The ends lost 4 bases at V and 4 bases at J; junction bases unmatched: 3. Germline lookup yields CDR1 SGDLS and CDR2 YYNGEE. This CDR3 contains 13 residues. The CDR3 DNA reads as TGTGCCAGCAGCTTCGACAGGGGCTATGGCTACACCTTC. It translates to CASSFDRGYGYTF.

This chain connects TRBV6-5 to TRBJ1-4; D is possibly TRBD1 (5 bases). The CDR3 runs to 15 residues. The V gene's germline CDR1 is MNHEY and CDR2 SVGAGI. V was clipped by 5 bases and J by 2 bases, with 12 bases between them. CDR3 sequence reads: CASSAGIGTNEKLFF. CDR3 in DNA: TGTGCCAGCAGTGCAGGGATAGGGACTAATGAAAAACTGTTTTTT.

The rearrangement joins TRBV10-1 to TRBJ2-2; no reliable D call. Germline lookup yields CDR1 WNHNN and CDR2 SYGVQD (reference sequence). V gave up 2 bases and J gave up 6 bases, with 7 bases separating them. The CDR3 spans 13 residues. This CDR3 reads CASSEPRAGELFF. CDR3 coding DNA: TGCGCCAGCAGTGAGCCCCGAGCCGGGGAGCTGTTTTTT.

The CDR3 region has the DNA TGTGCCAGCAGCACCCGACCGGGACAGGGTACAAGCCCAGATACGCAGTATTTT. As protein: CASSTRPGQGTSPDTQYF. The V and J genes are TRBV9 and TRBJ2-3; TRBD1 aligns across 9 bases. With V trimmed by 4 bases and J by 4 bases, 16 bases remained unmatched. The CDR3 loop spans 18 amino acids. Germline V gene sequence: CDR1 SGDLS, CDR2 YYNGEE.

V is TRBV29-1 and J is TRBJ2-1; D possibly uses TRBD1 or TRBD2 (5 bases each). There are 12 residues in the CDR3. Germline CDR1 is SQVTM and CDR2 is ANQGSEA. V lost 7 bases, J lost 7 bases, and 14 bases lay in between. The CDR3 DNA reads as TGCAGCGCCGGGGACGGACTTAATGAGCAGTTCTTC. As protein: CSAGDGLNEQFF.

The chain joins TRBV2 to TRBJ2-1, with unresolved D. V was shortened by 0 bases and J by 11 bases, with 11 bases between the two germline ends. Germline CDR1 reads SNHLY; CDR2 reads FYNNEI. The CDR3 has 13 amino acids. The CDR3 sequence: CASSEAVAKQQFF. CDR3 nucleotide sequence: TGTGCCAGCAGTGAAGCAGTAGCCAAACAGCAGTTCTTC. Supplemented by reference TRBV2 and TRBJ2-1, the full variable domain reads EPEVTQTPSHQVTQMGQEVILRCVPISNHLYFYWYRQILGQKVEFLVSFYNNEISEKSEIFDDQFSVERPDGSNFTLKIRSTKLEDSAMYFCASSEAVAKQQFFGPGTRLTVL.

The chain is built from TRBV11-2 and TRBJ2-2; the D is unclear. V dropped 3 bases and J dropped 4 bases, with 12 bases sitting between them. The CDR3 is 15 amino acids. Germline V lookup: CDR1 SGHAT, CDR2 FQNNGV. CDR3 DNA sequence: TGTGCCAGCAGCTTTGGTAATCGCGGCACCGGGGAGCTGTTTTTT. Residues: CASSFGNRGTGELFF.

The V gene is TRBV19, the J gene TRBJ1-3, with no clear D. This CDR3 is 14 amino acids long. Per germline, CDR1 LNHDA and CDR2 SQIVND (reference sequence). Trimming pared 7 bases from V and 4 bases from J, leaving 14 bases between. The CDR3 sequence is CASTLGLLGNTIYF. As DNA, the CDR3 is TGTGCCAGTACCCTAGGACTGCTGGGAAACACCATATATTTT.

V gene TRBV28 combines with J gene TRBJ2-7; 10 nucleotides align to TRBD1. Per the germline V gene, CDR1 is MDHEN and CDR2 is SYDVKM. With V trimmed by 4 bases and J by 2 bases, 8 bases remained unmatched. This CDR3 is built from 16 residues. The CDR3 DNA sequence: TGTGCCAGCAGTTCGCCGCGGACAGGGGGGACCTACGAGCAGTACTTC. It codes for CASSSPRTGGTYEQYF.

This clone was counted once. The chain joins TRBV2 to TRBJ1-4; 9 bases line up with TRBD1. J lost 6 bases, V lost 2 bases, and 4 bases had no gene match. The CDR3 loop spans 15 amino acids. Germline CDR1 SNHLY, CDR2 FYNNEI. The CDR3 nucleotides read TGTGCCAGCAGTGAAAACAGGGGGCAGTATGAAAAACTGTTTTTT. This gives the protein CASSENRGQYEKLFF. Combining the CDR3 with reference TRBV2 and TRBJ1-4 gives the whole variable domain EPEVTQTPSHQVTQMGQEVILRCVPISNHLYFYWYRQILGQKVEFLVSFYNNEISEKSEIFDDQFSVERPDGSNFTLKIRSTKLEDSAMYFCASSENRGQYEKLFFGSGTQLSVL.

The chain carries TRBV7-2 and TRBJ2-1; TRBD2 matches 8 bases. The CDR3 is made up of 19 amino acids. With V trimmed by 1 base and J by 0 bases, 11 bases remained unmatched. CDR1 and CDR2 from the germline V gene are SGHTA and FQGNSA. The CDR3 spells CASSLVGQRGTFSYNEQFF. The CDR3, as DNA: TGTGCCAGCAGCTTAGTAGGCCAGCGGGGGACCTTCTCCTACAATGAGCAGTTCTTC.

This sequence joins TRBV2 and TRBJ2-3; D perhaps matches TRBD1 (5 bases). The V and J ends lost 8 bases and 0 bases respectively, with 15 bases between them. CDR1 and CDR2 from the germline V gene are SNHLY and FYNNEI. The CDR3 totals 15 residues. CDR3 in amino acids: CASSGPISSTDTQYF. The CDR3 DNA reads as TGTGCCAGCTCAGGGCCAATCTCTAGCACAGATACGCAGTATTTT.

This clone was detected only once. This sequence joins TRBV9 and TRBJ1-4; possible D gene TRBD1, 6 bases. This CDR3 is built from 14 residues. V was trimmed by 3 bases and J by 3 bases, leaving 9 bases between them. Germline V gene lookup returns CDR1 SGDLS and CDR2 YYNGEE. The CDR3 sequence is CASSARTANEKLFF. Here the CDR3 DNA reads TGTGCCAGCAGCGCCCGGACAGCTAATGAAAAACTGTTTTTT.

J is TRBJ2-3 and V is TRBV6-1; TRBD2 matches at 10 bases. The germline V gene has CDR1 MNHNS and CDR2 SASEGT. The CDR3 has 15 residues. J was trimmed by 6 bases and V by 2 bases; bases with no gene match: 5. CDR3 amino acids: CASSEMSSGGDTQYF. For the CDR3, the DNA is TGTGCCAGCAGTGAAATGAGTAGCGGGGGGGATACGCAGTATTTT.

This chain joins TRBV11-1 and TRBJ2-3; weak D call: TRBD2 (5 bases). Per germline, CDR1 SGHAT and CDR2 FQDESV (reference sequence). Trimming took off 1 base at V and 3 bases at J, with 14 bases between the two ends. The CDR3 covers 16 residues. CDR3 DNA sequence: TGTGCCAGCAGCTTAGTAACTGGGAGTCGGACAGATACGCAGTATTTT. Its translation: CASSLVTGSRTDTQYF.

The chain combines TRBV2 with TRBJ1-2; a weak D match, TRBD1 (6 bases). Looked up from germline, CDR1 is SNHLY and CDR2 is FYNNEI. The V end lost 6 bases, the J end lost 8 bases, and 19 bases lay between the germline ends. This CDR3 has 14 amino acids. The CDR3 loop is CASRSLAGAGGYTF. The CDR3 nucleotides read TGTGCCAGCAGGAGCCTCGCGGGGGCGGGGGGCTACACCTTC.

This clone qualifies as medium-sized. The chain joins TRBV11-2 to TRBJ2-3; TRBD1 is a possible D gene (6 bases). This CDR3 has 12 amino acids. Trimming pared 5 bases from V and 6 bases from J, leaving 9 bases between. The germline gives CDR1 SGHAT, CDR2 FQNNGV. The CDR3 DNA reads as TGTGCCAGCAGCCCGACAGGTGATACGCAGTATTTT. It specifies CASSPTGDTQYF.

This chain links TRBV27 with TRBJ1-4, with unresolved D. CDR1 is MNHEY, CDR2 SMNVEV, per germline (reference sequence). V was clipped by 7 bases and J by 1 base, with 10 bases between them. The CDR3 extends over 14 amino acids. CDR3 nucleotide sequence: TGTGCCAGCAAGGAGGGTGGAACTAATGAAAAACTGTTTTTT. It translates to CASKEGGTNEKLFF.

The CDR3 here is CASKSQGLRGYGYTF. DNA of the CDR3: TGTGCCAGCAAATCACAGGGCTTACGTGGCTATGGCTACACCTTC. V gene TRBV2 combines with J gene TRBJ1-2, with D possibly TRBD1 on 6 matching bases. The germline V and J ends were trimmed by 7 bases and 4 bases, with 19 bases remaining between them. CDR3 length: 15 amino acids. In germline, CDR1 is SNHLY, CDR2 FYNNEI.